The clone carrying this T cell receptor (beta chain) was detected many times. Its antigen is unidentified. Four subsets defined by CD45RA and CD27 were sorted after CD3, CD4, CD8 and live/dead staining. This sample is part of a study of naive and memory T cell subsets. CDR3 length: 12 residues. Looked up from germline, CDR1 is SGHNT and CDR2 is YYREEE (reference sequence). Trimming left V 9 bases short and J 11 bases short, with 18 bases between. Both TRBC1 and TRBC2 were covered by a beta constant-region primer of two equimolar oligonucleotides. Nested alpha and beta constant-region primers with the SP2 primer drove four PCR rounds on ligated cDNA. TCRdb used MiXCR to reprocess the UMI-ligation and nested PCR reads, holding one entry per CDR3 protein. Of over 80,000 distinct CDR3 sequences listed, roughly 10% were seen once; the top ten hold around 0.13%. The study's findings and limits: Possibly reflecting memory cells re-expressing CD45RA, a few larger clonotypes occurred in naive repertoires, especially CD8.

Sequencing was done on a sample of naive CD4+ T cells from blood. The rearrangement uses TRBV5-4 and TRBJ2-1, with a possible D match to TRBD2 (6 bases). The source is a human donor in good health. DNA for the CDR3: TGTGCCATCCCGGAGGGGCAGCAGAAGCAGTTCTTC. It encodes CAIPEGQQKQFF.